The 22 T cell receptor beta chains below come from one sample, sequenced in a study of blood T cell repertoires in COVID-19. Method: immunoSEQ multiplex PCR; TCRdb's copy keeps in-frame clones and lacks some. The table lists about 140,000 clones, just under 80% of them singletons. Sequenced material: peripheral blood. These TCRs come from a woman aged 55-70 years with acute or convalescent COVID-19.

V and J are TRBV11-2 and TRBJ1-2, with no clear D. Trimming cost V 6 bases and J 4 bases, with 18 bases left between them. The CDR3 consists of 15 residues. Germline V CDR1 and CDR2: SGHAT, FQNNGV. The CDR3 loop is CASRELGSSVYGYTF. CDR3 sequence (DNA): TGTGCCAGCAGGGAACTAGGGTCCTCCGTCTATGGCTACACCTTC.

The chain employs TRBV5-4 and TRBJ2-7; 7 nucleotides line up with TRBD2. V gave up 2 bases and J gave up 0 bases; unmatched junction bases: 5. This CDR3 has 15 residues. Germline V gene data show CDR1 as SGHNT and CDR2 as YYREEE (reference sequence). The CDR3 sequence: CASSFGLDPSYEQYF. The CDR3 DNA follows: TGTGCCAGCAGCTTCGGACTAGACCCCTCCTACGAGCAGTACTTC.

This chain uses TRBV27 with TRBJ1-5; D remains ambiguous. CDR3 length equals 15 residues. With 5 bases removed from V and 2 bases from J, the gap between germline ends came to 13 bases. From germline, CDR1 is MNHEY and CDR2 SMNVEV (reference sequence). DNA for the CDR3: TGTGCCAGCAGTAAGGTCCGAGGAGGCAATCAGCCCCAGCATTTT. This sequence encodes CASSKVRGGNQPQHF.

V gene TRBV19 combines with J gene TRBJ1-5, with a possible D match to TRBD1 (5 bases). Between the trimmed V and J ends, which lost 2 bases and 5 bases, there was a span of 19 bases. The V gene's germline CDR1 is LNHDA and CDR2 SQIVND (reference sequence). The CDR3 is 17 amino acids. The CDR3 DNA is TGTGCCAGTAGTATAATAATGGGGACTAGTTGGGATCAGCCCCAGCATTTT. Translation: CASSIIMGTSWDQPQHF.

This clone has just one count. This chain connects TRBV19 to TRBJ1-5, with D unresolved. Trimming took off 5 bases at V and 3 bases at J, with 14 bases between the two ends. The CDR3 covers 15 residues. The germline CDR1 and CDR2 sequences are LNHDA and SQIVND (reference sequence). DNA for the CDR3: TGTGCCAGTAGTCCGGTAGGCAGGCCCAATCAGCCCCAGCATTTT. Its protein product is CASSPVGRPNQPQHF.

V and J are TRBV9 and TRBJ1-1; 7 bases match TRBD1. The junction had 1 base not matched to a gene; V was cut back by 2 bases and J by 0 bases. Germline CDR1 and CDR2: SGDLS and YYNGEE. The CDR3 is made up of 14 amino acids. CDR3 protein: CASSVTGMNTEAFF. The CDR3 nucleotides are TGTGCCAGCAGCGTGACAGGGATGAACACTGAAGCTTTCTTT. The full variable domain, in which reference TRBV9 and TRBJ1-1 provide the parts outside the CDR3, is DSGVTQTPKHLITATGQRVTLRCSPRSGDLSVYWYQQSLDQGLQFLIQYYNGEERAKGNILERFSAQQFPDLHSELNLSSLELGDSALYFCASSVTGMNTEAFFGQGTRLTVV.

The chain links TRBV4-1 to TRBJ2-7; TRBD1 aligns across 8 bases. The J segment lost 0 bases and the V segment lost 2 bases, leaving 6 bases of the junction unmatched. CDR1 is MGHRA, CDR2 YSYEKL, per germline. This CDR3 region has 16 residues. CDR3 in amino acids: CASSQLETGGSYEQYF. For the CDR3, the DNA is TGCGCCAGCAGCCAATTGGAAACAGGGGGCTCCTACGAGCAGTACTTC.

V and J are TRBV3-1 (or the pseudogene TRBV3-2) and TRBJ1-1, with TRBD1 identical over 9 bases. V trimming: 4 bases; J trimming: 5 bases; junction bases outside the gene matches: 8. The germline V gene has CDR1 LGHDT and CDR2 YNNKEL (reference sequence). The CDR3 runs 15 residues. The CDR3 DNA reads TGTGCCAGCAGCCCTCCGGGACAGGGTAATACTGAAGCTTTCTTT. Its translation: CASSPPGQGNTEAFF.

This clone occurred once. V gene TRBV4-1 combines with J gene TRBJ2-1; a possible D gene is TRBD1 (6 bases). Trimming cost V 0 bases and J 9 bases, with 15 bases left between them. The CDR3 is 15 amino acids. Germline values: CDR1 MGHRA, CDR2 YSYEKL. This CDR3 reads CASSQDGGQLGEQFF. The CDR3 nucleotides read TGCGCCAGCAGCCAAGATGGCGGACAGCTGGGTGAGCAGTTCTTC.

The rearrangement uses TRBV3-1 (or the pseudogene TRBV3-2) and TRBJ2-2; tentatively, D is TRBD1 (5 bases). The germline V gene encodes CDR1 LGHDT and CDR2 YNNKEL (reference sequence). CDR3 length: 16 residues. The V and J ends lost 1 base and 4 bases respectively, with 13 bases between them. CDR3 residues: CASSQVPGPLTGELFF. The CDR3 region has the DNA TGTGCCAGCAGCCAAGTTCCAGGGCCCCTCACCGGGGAGCTGTTTTTT.

This clone was seen just once. The chain has TRBV10-1 and TRBJ1-1, with TRBD1 as a possible D gene (6 bases). The CDR3 has 18 amino acids. V lost 3 bases and J lost 4, with 24 bases in between. The germline gives CDR1 WNHNN, CDR2 SYGVQD (reference sequence). The CDR3 loop is CASSDLRGGALGSTEAFF. The CDR3 region has the DNA TGCGCCAGCAGTGACCTTCGCGGGGGGGCGTTAGGGTCCACTGAAGCTTTCTTT.

This chain uses TRBV9 with TRBJ1-2; 7 bases fit TRBD1. The CDR3 totals 15 residues. Germline CDR1 is SGDLS and CDR2 is YYNGEE. V shed 6 bases, J shed 4 bases, and the junction held 12 bases outside the gene matches. The CDR3 DNA follows: TGTGCCAGCACCGGACAGGAGGGTTGGGGCTATGGCTACACCTTC. Translated, it gives CASTGQEGWGYGYTF. Complete variable domain (other parts from reference TRBV9 and TRBJ1-2): DSGVTQTPKHLITATGQRVTLRCSPRSGDLSVYWYQQSLDQGLQFLIQYYNGEERAKGNILERFSAQQFPDLHSELNLSSLELGDSALYFCASTGQEGWGYGYTFGSGTRLTVV.

This chain uses TRBV30 with TRBJ1-5; possibly TRBD1 for D (5 bases). V lost 5 bases to trimming and J lost 1 base, with 12 bases between them. The CDR3 contains 14 residues. Germline V gene sequence: CDR1 GTSNPN, CDR2 SVGIG (reference sequence). The CDR3 coding sequence is TGTGCCTGGCAGGGTCGTAGGAGCAATCAGCCCCAGCATTTT. Translation: CAWQGRRSNQPQHF.

The V call is TRBV6-2 or TRBV6-3, the J call TRBJ1-2, with no clear D. The CDR3 sequence is 15 residues long. Germline CDR1 reads MNHEY; CDR2 reads SVGEGT. V gave up 7 bases and J gave up 4 bases, with 19 bases separating them. This chain's CDR3 is CASTPRGGQPYGYTF. In nucleotides, the CDR3 is TGTGCCAGCACCCCCCGGGGAGGCCAGCCCTATGGCTACACCTTC.

V and J are TRBV29-1 and TRBJ1-1, with no clear D. V gave up 5 bases and J gave up 4 bases, with 11 bases separating them. Per the germline V gene, CDR1 is SQVTM and CDR2 is ANQGSEA. CDR3 size: 12 residues. This CDR3 reads CSVLVWSTEAFF. DNA for the CDR3: TGCAGCGTTCTTGTATGGAGCACTGAAGCTTTCTTT.

The gene calls are TRBV28 and TRBJ2-5, with TRBD1 as a possible D gene (5 bases). Germline CDR1 is MDHEN and CDR2 is SYDVKM. This CDR3 spans 14 amino acids. The V and J ends lost 5 bases and 2 bases respectively, with 12 bases between them. CDR3 nucleotide sequence: TGTGCCAGCAGTCAGGGCGGCTGGCAAGAGACCCAGTACTTC. It yields the protein CASSQGGWQETQYF.

The genes are TRBV28 and TRBJ2-3; 14 bases fit TRBD2. CDR1 is MDHEN and CDR2 is SYDVKM in the germline V gene. The trim removed 3 bases at V and 1 base at J, leaving 6 bases unmatched. This CDR3 is 18 amino acids long. The CDR3 nucleotides read TGTGCCAGCAGTTTCTCCCGGACTAGCGGGAGGCGCACAGATACGCAGTATTTT. Translation gives CASSFSRTSGRRTDTQYF.

On this clone itself: Compared with germline, one end of the junction differs, possibly owing to a read error. V gene TRBV7-7 combines with J gene TRBJ1-1; no reliable D call. The germline CDR1 and CDR2 sequences are SSHAT and FNYEAQ (reference sequence). The CDR3 extends over 16 amino acids. CDR3 nucleotide sequence: TGTGCTAGCAGCTATGTTCGACCCAGACTATACACTGAAGCTTTCTTT. Protein sequence: CASSYVRPRLYTEAFF.

The V gene is TRBV28, the J gene TRBJ1-3, with D maybe TRBD1 (6 bases). The germline V gene has CDR1 MDHEN and CDR2 SYDVKM. Trimming left V 5 bases short and J 1 base short, with 9 bases between. CDR3 length: 14 amino acids. CDR3 sequence: CASSRQGSGNTIYF. In DNA, the CDR3 is TGTGCCAGCAGTCGGCAGGGGTCTGGAAACACCATATATTTT. Full variable domain (outside the CDR3, taken from reference TRBV28 and TRBJ1-3): DVKVTQSSRYLVKRTGEKVFLECVQDMDHENMFWYRQDPGLGLRLIYFSYDVKMKEKGDIPEGYSVSREKKERFSLILESASTNQTSMYLCASSRQGSGNTIYFGEGSWLTVV.

Turning to this clone: At one end, the junction sequence differs from germline, possibly due to a read error. This chain uses TRBV10-2 with TRBJ1-2; maybe TRBD1 (6 bases). Germline CDR1 and CDR2: WSHSY and SAAADI. This CDR3 is 13 amino acids long. DNA for the CDR3: TGCGCCCGCAGACCGGGAGGGGGGGACGGCTACACCTTC. Its translation is CARRPGGGDGYTF.

J is TRBJ2-6 and V is TRBV5-6, with 10 bases lining up with TRBD1. The CDR3 has 18 residues. CDR1 SGHDT and CDR2 YYEEEE come from the germline V gene. Trimming at V came to 4 bases and at J to 1 base, leaving 8 bases not matched to a gene. CDR3 loop: CASSLRQGASSGANVLTF. The CDR3 nucleotides read TGTGCCAGCAGCCTGCGACAGGGGGCGAGTTCTGGGGCCAACGTCCTGACTTTC.

V gene TRBV6-5 combines with J gene TRBJ1-6, with D perhaps matching TRBD1 (6 bases). The germline gives CDR1 MNHEY, CDR2 SVGAGI. The CDR3 runs to 13 residues. The V and J ends lost 6 bases and 10 bases respectively, with 13 bases between them. CDR3 coding DNA: TGTGCCAGCAGGGACAGACTTCGGTCACCCCTCCACTTT. Its protein is CASRDRLRSPLHF.